This record covers a single T cell receptor beta chain. In the authors' methods: Estimates of nucleated cell counts were drawn from the amplification of reference gene primers. Sequenced by immunoSEQ multiplex PCR; TCRdb stores in-frame clones only, minus some. D and trimming were read from the DNA, whereas the V and J calls and clone size are those reported in that table. This table has 150,000 or so clones, 77% appearing once. This entry is derived from a study of blood T cell repertoires in COVID-19. Study-wide background: The samples span acute and convalescent COVID-19 from the United States, Italy and Spain.

This CDR3 region has 11 residues. V lost 2 bases, J lost 8 bases, and 9 bases lay in between. Per germline, CDR1 SQVTM and CDR2 ANQGSEA. The material sequenced was peripheral blood. The chain has TRBV29-1 and TRBJ1-1; maybe TRBD1 (6 bases). The receptor was derived from a woman in her forties or fifties with active or convalescent COVID-19. CDR3 residues: CSVERGAEAFF. The CDR3 DNA sequence: TGCAGCGTTGAACGGGGGGCCGAAGCTTTCTTT.